The 9 T cell receptor beta chains reported below all come from one sample, sequenced in a study of T-cell memory formation after mild COVID-19. TCRdb recomputed calls from the 5' RACE reads with MiXCR, one row per CDR3 protein. The data show roughly 400,000 distinct CDR3 sequences, 16% seen once. Sequenced sample: PBMCs or a T cell subset sorted from them (not recorded which). Source of these receptors: a man between 18 and 29 years old who had mild COVID-19 (a few samples of this study predate the infection). Cell type and time point are not known.

The genes are TRBV24-1 and TRBJ1-5; 8 bases align to TRBD1. Trimming took 3 bases from V and 3 from J; bases not matched to a gene: 6. This CDR3 has 16 residues. The V gene's germline CDR1 is KGHDR and CDR2 SFDVKD. The CDR3 is CATSDPRTGINQPQHF. The CDR3 nucleotides are TGTGCCACCAGTGATCCACGGACAGGGATCAATCAGCCCCAGCATTTT.

This clonotype appeared once. The junction departs from germline at one end; a sequencing error may be responsible. The chain's CDR3 is CASSSPPGGEQLF. The CDR3 DNA sequence: TGTGCCAGCAGTAGTCCTCCCGGGGGAGAGCAGTTATTC. V gene TRBV28 combines with J gene TRBJ2-1; the D gene is possibly TRBD2 (6 bases). CDR1 MDHEN and CDR2 SYDVKM come from the germline V gene. The CDR3 spans 13 residues.

This clonotype was recorded a few times. This chain joins TRBV5-1 and TRBJ2-1; D is uncertain. Germline-derived CDR1 and CDR2 are SGHRS and YFSETQ. The V end lost 2 bases, the J end lost 2 bases, and 8 bases lay between the germline ends. The CDR3 runs to 14 residues. CDR3 sequence reads: CASSLWVTYNEQFF. The CDR3 nucleotides read TGCGCCAGCAGCTTATGGGTTACCTACAATGAGCAGTTCTTC.

The chain recombines TRBV7-9 with TRBJ2-5; the match to TRBD1 covers 11 bases. The CDR3 length is 16 residues. Germline CDR1 and CDR2: SEHNR and FQNEAQ (reference sequence). V lost 4 bases to trimming and J lost 3 bases; unmatched junction nucleotides: 7. The CDR3 DNA reads as TGTGCCAGCAGCTCAAGGGACAGGGGGAACGAAGAGACCCAGTACTTC. Translated: CASSSRDRGNEETQYF.

J is TRBJ1-1 and V is TRBV2, with D perhaps matching TRBD1 (5 bases). Germline V lookup: CDR1 SNHLY, CDR2 FYNNEI. The V and J ends lost 4 bases and 6 bases respectively, with 12 bases between them. This CDR3 spans 13 amino acids. CDR3 DNA sequence: TGTGCCAGCAGTGCGAGCGCGGGGGCTGAAGCTTTCTTT. This sequence encodes CASSASAGAEAFF.

This chain connects TRBV4-1 to TRBJ2-5, with D perhaps TRBD1 or TRBD2 (5 bases each). This CDR3 has 15 amino acids. Trimming pared 6 bases from V and 4 bases from J, leaving 18 bases between. Germline V gene lookup returns CDR1 MGHRA and CDR2 YSYEKL. This CDR3 reads CASRRDPGAGETQYF. The CDR3 nucleotides read TGCGCCAGCAGGAGGGACCCCGGGGCGGGAGAGACCCAGTACTTC.

The chain links TRBV2 to TRBJ2-7, with D tentatively TRBD1 (6 bases). The CDR3 runs 14 residues. Germline V gene sequence: CDR1 SNHLY, CDR2 FYNNEI. Trimming left V 6 bases short and J 5 bases short, with 17 bases between. In DNA, the CDR3 is TGTGCCAGCAGGGGGGCACTGGGGGAAAACGAGCAGTACGTC. Translation: CASRGALGENEQYV.

The CDR3 sequence is CSASTGAAYNEQFF. The CDR3 DNA reads TGCAGTGCTAGTACGGGGGCAGCCTACAATGAGCAGTTCTTC. The chain has TRBV20-1 and TRBJ2-1, with D possibly being TRBD1 or TRBD2 (6 bases each). CDR3 length: 14 amino acids. Germline CDR1 DFQATT, CDR2 SNEGSKA (reference sequence). V lost 3 bases, J lost 2 bases, and 11 bases lay in between.

V gene TRBV6-6 combines with J gene TRBJ1-1; no firm D call. CDR3 size: 11 residues. Germline values: CDR1 MNHNY, CDR2 SVGAGI (reference sequence). V lost 0 bases and J 8 bases, leaving 4 bases between the germline ends. This CDR3 is CASSYSREAFF. The CDR3 region has the DNA TGTGCCAGCAGTTACTCGAGGGAAGCTTTCTTT.